The 2 T cell receptor beta chains given below trace back to one sample, sequenced in a study of a mutant IDH1 vaccine in newly diagnosed glioma. The data were produced by immunoSEQ multiplex PCR, yet TCRdb's version contains in-frame clones alone and is incomplete. The profile shows around 50,000 clones, under 90% of them singletons. As to time point: week 35, safety follow-up. Every vaccination contained 300 ug of the mutant IDH1 20-mer peptide and was paired with topical imiquimod. No antigen has been identified for these receptors. The material was PBMCs, obtained from a glioma patient whose treatment included an IDH1 peptide vaccine. These receptor sequences come from a woman aged 18-29 years with glioma.

There are a few counts of this clone. The gene calls are TRBV9 and TRBJ2-3; 7 nucleotides line up with TRBD1. CDR3 length: 13 residues. V lost 8 bases and J lost 3; bases outside the gene matches: 6. Germline V gene sequence: CDR1 SGDLS, CDR2 YYNGEE. The CDR3 DNA reads as TGTGCCAGTAGGGGGCACGGGACAGATACGCAGTATTTT. Its translation: CASRGHGTDTQYF.

This clone has just a few counts. V is TRBV4-2 and J is TRBJ1-1; a weak D match, TRBD1 (5 bases). This CDR3 has 14 residues. Between the trimmed V and J ends, which lost 2 bases and 0 bases, there was a span of 7 bases. CDR1 is LGHNA, CDR2 YNFKEQ, per germline. CDR3 coding DNA: TGTGCCAGCAGCCAACAGGGAGTGAACACTGAAGCTTTCTTT. Amino acids: CASSQQGVNTEAFF.